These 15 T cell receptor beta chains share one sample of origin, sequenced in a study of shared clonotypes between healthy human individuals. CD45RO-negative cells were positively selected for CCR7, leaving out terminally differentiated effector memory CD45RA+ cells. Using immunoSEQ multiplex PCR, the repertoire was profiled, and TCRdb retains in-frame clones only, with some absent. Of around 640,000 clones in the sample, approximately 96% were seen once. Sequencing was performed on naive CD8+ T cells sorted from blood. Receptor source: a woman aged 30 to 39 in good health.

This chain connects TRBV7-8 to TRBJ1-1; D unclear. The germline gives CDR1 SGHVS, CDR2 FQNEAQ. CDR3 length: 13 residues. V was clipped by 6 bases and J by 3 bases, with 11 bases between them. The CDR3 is CASSSRWDTEAFF. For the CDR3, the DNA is TGTGCCAGCAGTTCACGTTGGGACACTGAAGCTTTCTTT.

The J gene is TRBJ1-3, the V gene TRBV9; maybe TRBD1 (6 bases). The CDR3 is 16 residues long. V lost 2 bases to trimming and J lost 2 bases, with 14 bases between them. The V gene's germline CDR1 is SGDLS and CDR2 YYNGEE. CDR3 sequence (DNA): TGTGCCAGCAGCGTTAACAGGGAGGAAACTGGAAACACCATATATTTT. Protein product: CASSVNREETGNTIYF.

This chain's CDR3 is CASSFGTSGRGYEQFF. In DNA form, the CDR3 reads TGTGCCAGTAGTTTTGGGACTAGCGGGAGGGGGTATGAGCAGTTCTTC. The chain links TRBV19 to TRBJ2-1, with 16 bases aligning to TRBD2. CDR1 and CDR2 (germline): LNHDA, SQIVND (reference sequence). This CDR3 has 16 amino acids. V lost 5 bases and J lost 8; bases outside the gene matches: 6. Looking up the rest from reference TRBV19 and TRBJ2-1 gives the full variable domain: DGGITQSPKYLFRKEGQNVTLSCEQNLNHDAMYWYRQDPGQGLRLIYYSQIVNDFQKGDIAEGYSVSREKKESFPLTVTSAQKNPTAFYLCASSFGTSGRGYEQFFGPGTRLTVL.

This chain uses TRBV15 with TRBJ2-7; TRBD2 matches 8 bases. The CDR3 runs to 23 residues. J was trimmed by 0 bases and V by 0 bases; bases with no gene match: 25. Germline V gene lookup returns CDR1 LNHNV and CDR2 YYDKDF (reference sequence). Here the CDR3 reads CATSRDHTSGLITQNSLSYEQYF. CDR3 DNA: TGTGCCACCAGCAGAGATCATACTAGCGGACTCATAACTCAGAACTCTCTCTCCTACGAGCAGTACTTC.

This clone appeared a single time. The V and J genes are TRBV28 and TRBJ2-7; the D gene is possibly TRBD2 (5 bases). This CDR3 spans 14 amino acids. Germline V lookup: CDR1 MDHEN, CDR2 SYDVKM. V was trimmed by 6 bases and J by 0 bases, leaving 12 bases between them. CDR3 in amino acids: CASRPAGDSYEQYF. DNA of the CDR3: TGTGCCAGCAGGCCGGCGGGCGACTCCTACGAGCAGTACTTC.

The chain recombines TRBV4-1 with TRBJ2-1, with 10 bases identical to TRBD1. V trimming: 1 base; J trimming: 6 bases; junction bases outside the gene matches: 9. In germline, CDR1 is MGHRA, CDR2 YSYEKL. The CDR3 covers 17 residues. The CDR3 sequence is CASSQVPPGQGRNEQFF. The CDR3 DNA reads TGCGCCAGCAGCCAAGTCCCACCGGGACAGGGGCGCAATGAGCAGTTCTTC.

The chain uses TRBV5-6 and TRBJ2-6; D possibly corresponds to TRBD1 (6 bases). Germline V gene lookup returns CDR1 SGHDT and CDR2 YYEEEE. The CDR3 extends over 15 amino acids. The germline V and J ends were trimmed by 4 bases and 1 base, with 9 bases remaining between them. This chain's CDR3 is CASSPQGSGANVLTF. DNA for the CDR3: TGTGCCAGCAGCCCACAGGGTTCTGGGGCCAACGTCCTGACTTTC.

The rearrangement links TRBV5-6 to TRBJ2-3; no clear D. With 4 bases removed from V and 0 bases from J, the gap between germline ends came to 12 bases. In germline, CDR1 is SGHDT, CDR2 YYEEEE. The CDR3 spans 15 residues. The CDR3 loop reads CASSTSWTSTDTQYF. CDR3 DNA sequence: TGTGCCAGCAGCACCAGTTGGACCAGCACAGATACGCAGTATTTT.

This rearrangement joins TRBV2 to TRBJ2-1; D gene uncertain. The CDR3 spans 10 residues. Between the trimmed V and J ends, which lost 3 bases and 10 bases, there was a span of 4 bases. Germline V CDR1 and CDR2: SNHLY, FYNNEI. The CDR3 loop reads CASSEAEQFF. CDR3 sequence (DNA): TGTGCCAGCAGTGAGGCAGAGCAGTTCTTC.

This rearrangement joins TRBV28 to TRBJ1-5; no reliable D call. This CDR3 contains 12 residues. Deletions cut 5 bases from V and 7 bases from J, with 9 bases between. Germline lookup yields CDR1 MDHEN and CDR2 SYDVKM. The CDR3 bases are TGTGCCAGCAGTGGGAGTTGGCAGCCCCAGCATTTT. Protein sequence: CASSGSWQPQHF.

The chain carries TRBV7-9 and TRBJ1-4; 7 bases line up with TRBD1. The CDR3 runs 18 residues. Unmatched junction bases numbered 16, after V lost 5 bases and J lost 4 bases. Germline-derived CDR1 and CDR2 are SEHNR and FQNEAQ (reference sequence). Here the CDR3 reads CASSGRDRTRGINEKLFF. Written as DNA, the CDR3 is TGTGCCAGCAGCGGCCGGGACAGAACAAGGGGGATTAATGAAAAACTGTTTTTT.

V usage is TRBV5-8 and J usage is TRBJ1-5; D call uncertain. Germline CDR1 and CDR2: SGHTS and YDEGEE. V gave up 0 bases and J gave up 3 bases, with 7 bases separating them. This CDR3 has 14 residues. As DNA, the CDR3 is TGTGCCAGCAGCTTGGCCTCGGTCAATCAGCCCCAGCATTTT. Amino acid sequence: CASSLASVNQPQHF.

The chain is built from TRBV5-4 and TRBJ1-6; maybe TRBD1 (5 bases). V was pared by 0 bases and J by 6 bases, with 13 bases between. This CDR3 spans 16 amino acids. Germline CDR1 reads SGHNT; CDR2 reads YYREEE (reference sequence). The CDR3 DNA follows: TGTGCCAGCAGCTTGGCCGGGGACGGCCCTAATTCACCCCTCCACTTT. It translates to CASSLAGDGPNSPLHF.

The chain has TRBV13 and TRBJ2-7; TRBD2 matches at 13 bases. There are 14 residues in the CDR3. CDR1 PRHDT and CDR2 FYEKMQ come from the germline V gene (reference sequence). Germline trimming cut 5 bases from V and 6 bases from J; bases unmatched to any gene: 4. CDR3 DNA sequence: TGTGCCAGCAGCACGGGACTAGCGGGGACCGAGCAGTACTTC. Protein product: CASSTGLAGTEQYF.

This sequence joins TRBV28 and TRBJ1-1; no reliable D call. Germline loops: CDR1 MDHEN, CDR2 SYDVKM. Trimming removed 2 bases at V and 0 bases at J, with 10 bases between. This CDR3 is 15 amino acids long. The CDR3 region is CASSLTPSLNTEAFF. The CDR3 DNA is TGTGCCAGCAGTTTAACGCCTAGCTTGAACACTGAAGCTTTCTTT.